These T cell receptor beta chains were read from a single sample in a study of shared clonotypes between healthy human individuals. Libraries were prepared by immunoSEQ multiplex PCR; TCRdb keeps only in-frame clonotypes and omits some of them. The sample holds roughly 2,000,000 clones, around 93% seen once. Material for sequencing was naive CD8+ T cells from PBMCs. All receptors derive from a man between 18 and 35 years old in good health. Some clones in this sample may be carry-over from other donors' samples. Each CDR3 is given with its conserved first and last residue. D genes are given only for firm matches. Size tells how often a clone was seen (once, few, many) or the class of an expanded clone, and some rows leave it out.

size	V	D	J	CDR3	DNA
NA	TRBV15	NA	TRBJ1-1	CATSRGTPNTEAFF	TGTGCCACCAGCAGAGGAACCCCGAACACTGAAGCTTTCTTT
NA	TRBV7-2	NA	TRBJ2-7	CASSLARPQYEQYF	TGTGCCAGCAGCTTAGCGCGACCTCAATACGAGCAGTACTTC
NA	TRBV29-1	NA	TRBJ2-6	CSALMGVGNSGANVLTF	TGCAGCGCCCTGATGGGGGTGGGGAACTCTGGGGCCAACGTCCTGACTTTC
NA	TRBV19	NA	TRBJ2-1	CASSMSGLRGSYNEQFF	TGTGCCAGTAGTATGAGCGGGCTAAGAGGGTCCTACAATGAGCAGTTCTTC
NA	TRBV27	TRBD2	TRBJ2-3	CASSFAASGYTQYF	TGTGCCAGCAGTTTTGCGGCTAGCGGATATACGCAGTATTTT
NA	TRBV11-2	NA	TRBJ1-6	CASSLAGDNSPLHF	TGTGCCAGCAGCCTTGCAGGGGATAATTCACCCCTCCACTTT
NA	TRBV9	TRBD1	TRBJ2-1	CASSVRQGSVNEQFF	TGTGCCAGCAGCGTACGACAGGGGTCTGTCAATGAGCAGTTCTTC
NA	TRBV27	NA	TRBJ2-7	CASSFSSGAKSYEQYF	TGTGCCAGCAGTTTCAGTTCGGGGGCAAAGAGCTACGAGCAGTACTTC
NA	TRBV28	NA	TRBJ1-5	CASSLVLREVQPQHF	TGTGCCAGCAGTTTAGTTCTCAGGGAGGTTCAGCCCCAGCATTTT
NA	TRBV27	NA	TRBJ1-2	CASSFGQLYGYTF	TGTGCCAGCAGTTTCGGACAGCTCTATGGCTACACCTTC
NA	TRBV5-4	NA	TRBJ2-7	CASSRAVSSYEQYF	TGTGCCAGCAGCCGGGCAGTAAGCTCCTACGAGCAGTACTTC
NA	TRBV12-5	NA	TRBJ2-7	CTQKGPPGEQYF	TGTACCCAAAAAGGGCCTCCGGGAGAGCAGTACTTC
NA	TRBV27	NA	TRBJ2-7	CASSLGGYEQYF	TGTGCCAGCTCCCTGGGAGGCTACGAGCAGTACTTC
NA	TRBV28	NA	TRBJ2-4	CASSRGVAKNIQYF	TGTGCCAGCAGTCGAGGGGTGGCCAAAAACATTCAGTACTTC
NA	TRBV28	NA	TRBJ1-5	CASSFDQVGNQPQHF	TGTGCCAGCAGTTTCGACCAGGTTGGCAATCAGCCCCAGCATTTT
NA	TRBV7-8	TRBD2	TRBJ2-1	CASSPRHPLTSGTYNEQFF	TGTGCCAGCAGCCCCCGCCATCCCCTGACTAGCGGGACCTACAATGAGCAGTTCTTC
NA	TRBV13	TRBD2	TRBJ2-2	CASSSEREGRSGELFF	TGTGCCAGCAGCTCGGAGCGGGAGGGCCGAAGCGGGGAGCTGTTTTTT
NA	TRBV9	TRBD2	TRBJ2-7	CASSVGSGGRAREQYF	TGTGCCAGCAGCGTAGGTTCGGGCGGGAGGGCTCGGGAGCAGTACTTC
NA	TRBV28	NA	TRBJ2-7	CASRGTGHSYEQYF	TGTGCCAGCAGGGGGACGGGGCACTCCTACGAGCAGTACTTC
NA	TRBV12-5	NA	TRBJ2-1	CASGFGGHEQFF	TGTGCTAGTGGTTTTGGGGGGCATGAGCAGTTCTTC
NA	TRBV7-9	NA	TRBJ2-6	CASSRGAFVSGANVLTF	TGTGCCAGCAGCCGGGGGGCATTCGTCTCTGGGGCCAACGTCCTGACTTTC
once	TRBV7-9	TRBD1	TRBJ2-1	CASSPGQGRYNEQFF	TGTGCCAGCAGCCCCGGACAGGGAAGATACAATGAGCAGTTCTTC
NA	TRBV19	NA	TRBJ1-5	CASSPDGYSNQPQHF	TGTGCCAGTAGTCCGGACGGTTATAGCAATCAGCCCCAGCATTTT
NA	TRBV9	TRBD1	TRBJ1-2	CASSQTGGGDGYTF	TGTGCCAGCAGCCAGACAGGGGGAGGAGATGGCTACACCTTC
NA	TRBV27	NA	TRBJ2-1	CASSLRTGSYNEQFF	TGTGCCAGCAGTTTACGTACCGGGAGCTACAATGAGCAGTTCTTC
NA	TRBV19	NA	TRBJ2-2	CASLGILTTGELFF	TGTGCCAGCCTCGGGATCCTCACCACCGGGGAGCTGTTTTTT
NA	TRBV5-1	TRBD1	TRBJ1-1	CASSPQGGTEAFF	TGCGCCAGCAGTCCTCAGGGGGGCACTGAAGCTTTCTTT
few	TRBV4-1	NA	TRBJ1-1	CASSQDSGTTEAFF	TGCGCCAGCAGCCAAGATTCGGGAACCACTGAAGCTTTCTTT
NA	TRBV27	TRBD1	TRBJ1-4	CASSLLSRQGNEKLFF	TGTGCCAGCAGTTTACTTAGCCGACAGGGGAATGAAAAACTGTTTTTT
NA	TRBV6-1	NA	TRBJ2-7	CASSELPFNYEQYF	TGTGCCAGCAGTGAACTTCCTTTCAACTACGAGCAGTACTTC
NA	TRBV4-3	TRBD2	TRBJ2-2	CASSQDQQRELYTGELFF	TGCGCCAGCAGCCAAGATCAACAGCGGGAGCTCTACACCGGGGAGCTGTTTTTT
NA	TRBV7-9	TRBD1	TRBJ2-7	CASSKTGGTYEQYF	TGTGCCAGCAGCAAGACAGGGGGCACTTACGAGCAGTACTTC
NA	TRBV18	TRBD1	TRBJ1-2	CASSPPGQGTLSNYGYTF	TGTGCCAGCTCACCACCGGGACAGGGGACTCTCTCGAACTATGGCTACACCTTC
NA	TRBV7-9	NA	TRBJ2-2	CASSPALTANTGELFF	TGTGCCAGCAGCCCAGCCCTGACAGCGAACACCGGGGAGCTGTTTTTT
NA	TRBV28	NA	TRBJ2-3	CASSFPGTDTQYF	TGTGCCAGCAGTTTCCCGGGCACAGATACGCAGTATTTT
NA	TRBV6-5	TRBD2	TRBJ2-7	CASSYSLAAMYEQYF	TGTGCCAGCAGTTACTCGCTAGCGGCGATGTACGAGCAGTACTTC
NA	TRBV4-3	NA	TRBJ2-1	CASSQDEGAGSEQFF	TGCGCCAGCAGCCAAGATGAAGGGGCGGGGAGTGAGCAGTTCTTC
NA	TRBV6-1	NA	TRBJ2-5	CASSSRGMETQYF	TGTGCCAGCAGTAGCCGCGGGATGGAGACCCAGTACTTC
NA	TRBV10-1	TRBD2	TRBJ2-1	CASSESSGALEQFF	TGCGCCAGCAGTGAATCTAGCGGGGCTCTTGAGCAGTTCTTC
NA	TRBV14	TRBD2	TRBJ2-7	CASSLTAGSEQYF	TGTGCCAGCAGCCTCACAGCGGGAAGCGAGCAGTACTTC
NA	TRBV5-8	NA	TRBJ2-5	CASSLGMGEETQYF	TGTGCCAGCAGCTTGGGAATGGGGGAAGAGACCCAGTACTTC
once	TRBV30	TRBD1	TRBJ2-7	CAWSKIDRGFVYEQYF	TGTGCCTGGAGCAAAATTGACAGGGGTTTTGTTTACGAGCAGTACTTC
NA	TRBV27	TRBD1	TRBJ1-5	CASSRRQGFGNQPQHF	TGTGCCAGCAGTAGAAGACAGGGGTTTGGCAATCAGCCCCAGCATTTT
NA	TRBV27	TRBD2	TRBJ2-1	CASSPRTSGVLSDEQFF	TGTGCCAGCAGTCCGCGGACTAGCGGGGTCCTATCCGATGAGCAGTTCTTC
NA	TRBV5-8	TRBD1	TRBJ2-1	CASNAGQGFQGQFF	TGTGCCAGCAACGCGGGACAGGGATTTCAAGGGCAGTTCTTC
NA	TRBV7-2	NA	TRBJ1-2	CASSLPRRGDGYTF	TGTGCCAGCAGCTTACCTCGGCGTGGGGACGGCTACACCTTC
NA	TRBV2	NA	TRBJ1-2	CASGERGLGNYGYTF	TGTGCCAGCGGCGAAAGGGGCCTTGGGAACTATGGCTACACCTTC
once	TRBV9	NA	TRBJ2-3	CASSAPVDPGADTQYF	TGTGCCAGCAGCGCCCCGGTGGACCCCGGGGCAGATACGCAGTATTTT
NA	TRBV30	NA	TRBJ1-2	CAWREPGPGRPIGYTF	TGTGCCTGGAGAGAACCGGGACCCGGACGACCTATCGGCTACACCTTC
NA	TRBV6-6	NA	TRBJ1-3	CASTQIPGNTIYF	TGTGCCAGCACCCAGATCCCTGGAAACACCATATATTTT
NA	TRBV13	NA	TRBJ2-7	CASSLDQGQYEQYF	TGTGCCAGCAGCTTAGATCAGGGGCAATACGAGCAGTACTTC
NA	TRBV7-8	TRBD1	TRBJ1-5	CASSGRQGAASNQPQHF	TGTGCCAGCAGCGGACGACAGGGGGCTGCGAGCAATCAGCCCCAGCATTTT
NA	TRBV11-3	NA	TRBJ2-1	CASSPDRGSSIGEQFF	TGTGCCAGCAGCCCGGATAGGGGCTCCTCGATTGGTGAGCAGTTCTTC
NA	TRBV9	NA	TRBJ2-3	CASSVENGDSSTDTQYF	TGTGCCAGCAGCGTAGAAAACGGCGACTCTAGCACAGATACGCAGTATTTT
few	TRBV6-5	NA	TRBJ1-1	CASSQLRTFEAFF	TGTGCCAGCAGTCAACTCCGCACCTTTGAAGCTTTCTTT
NA	TRBV5-6	TRBD2	TRBJ2-1	CASSLWAGVHNEQFF	TGTGCCAGCAGCTTGTGGGCGGGAGTCCACAATGAGCAGTTCTTC
once	TRBV10-3	TRBD2	TRBJ2-1	CAISESTGAGGPGNEQFF	TGTGCCATCAGTGAGTCGACTGGTGCGGGAGGGCCTGGGAATGAGCAGTTCTTC
NA	TRBV7-2	NA	TRBJ2-5	CASSLRPGTPQETQYF	TGTGCCAGCAGCCTACGCCCCGGGACCCCACAAGAGACCCAGTACTTC
NA	TRBV27	NA	TRBJ1-2	CASSPLWTEDYGYTF	TGTGCCAGCAGTCCCCTATGGACGGAAGACTATGGCTACACCTTC
NA	TRBV29-1	NA	TRBJ1-1	CSVRGGDTEAFF	TGCAGCGTCCGAGGGGGGGACACTGAAGCTTTCTTT